This TCR beta chain was sequenced during a study of tumor-infiltrating lymphocytes in localized non-small cell lung cancer. Study-wide background: Resected tumor was paired with non-adjacent uninvolved lung from the same patient.

Findings and limits, study-wide: Compared with uninvolved lung, tumors showed higher T cell infiltration by TCRbeta sequencing.

Regarding this clone: Antigen: not known.

Method: immunoSEQ multiplex PCR; TCRdb's copy keeps in-frame clones and lacks some. The sample has around 15,000 clones, roughly 69% seen once. The CDR3 is 13 residues long. Germline V gene data show CDR1 as SGHAT and CDR2 as FQNNGV. Trimming pared 2 bases from V and 5 bases from J, leaving 10 bases between. The rearrangement links TRBV11-2 to TRBJ2-7, with unresolved D. Sequencing was performed on lung tumor tissue. The receptor's source is a human donor with non-small cell lung cancer. For the CDR3, the DNA is TGTGCCAGCAGCTTATCCCCGGTCCACGAGCAGTACTTC. This translates into CASSLSPVHEQYF.